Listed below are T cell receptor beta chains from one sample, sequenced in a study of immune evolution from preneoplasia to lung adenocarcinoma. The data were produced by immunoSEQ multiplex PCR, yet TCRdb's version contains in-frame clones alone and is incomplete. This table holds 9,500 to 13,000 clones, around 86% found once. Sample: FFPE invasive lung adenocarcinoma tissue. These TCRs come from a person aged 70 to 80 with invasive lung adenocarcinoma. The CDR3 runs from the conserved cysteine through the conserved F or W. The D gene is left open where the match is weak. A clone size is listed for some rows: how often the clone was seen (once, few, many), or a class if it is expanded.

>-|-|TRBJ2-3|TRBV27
TGTGCCAGCAGTTTTGGGGGAGCCCACTCTACGCAGTATTTT
CASSFGGAHSTQYF
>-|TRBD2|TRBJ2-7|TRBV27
TGTGCCAGCAGTTTACTAGCGGGGGCCTCAGAGCAGTACTTC
CASSLLAGASEQYF
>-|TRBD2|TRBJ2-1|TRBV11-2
TGTGCCAGCAGCCGAGGGACTAGCGGGTACATTGCCAATGAGCAGTTCTTC
CASSRGTSGYIANEQFF
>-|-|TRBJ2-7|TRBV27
TGTGCCAGTTTCAGGGGGGGGGAGCAGTACTTC
CASFRGGEQYF
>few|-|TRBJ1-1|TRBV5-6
TGTGCCAGCAGCCACCCCCCCGGGATGAACACTGAAGCTTTCTTT
CASSHPPGMNTEAFF
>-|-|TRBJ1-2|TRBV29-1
TGCAGCGACCAGACAGGCCCTGGGGGCTACACCTTC
CSDQTGPGGYTF
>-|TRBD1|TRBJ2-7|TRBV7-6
TGTGCCAGCAGCTTCGGACAGGGCTACGAGCAGTACTTC
CASSFGQGYEQYF
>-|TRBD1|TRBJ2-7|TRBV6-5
TGTGCCAGCAGTTACATGCGGGACAGGGACCACGAGCAGTACTTC
CASSYMRDRDHEQYF
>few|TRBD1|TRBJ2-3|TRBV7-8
TGTGCCAGCAGCTTAGCGGACAGGGGTACAGATACGCAGTATTTT
CASSLADRGTDTQYF
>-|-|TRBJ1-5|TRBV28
TGTGCCAGCAGTCATACAGGATCGAGCAATCAGCCCCAGCATTTT
CASSHTGSSNQPQHF
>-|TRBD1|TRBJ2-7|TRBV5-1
TGCGCCAGCAGACCGGGACAGAGTATTTACGAGCAGTACTTC
CASRPGQSIYEQYF
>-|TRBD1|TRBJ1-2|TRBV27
TGTGCCAGCAGTGGAGGGGGCTTAGGGTATGGCTACACCTTC
CASSGGGLGYGYTF
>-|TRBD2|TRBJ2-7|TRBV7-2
TGTGCCAGCAGCTCCACCGGGACTAGCCCAGAGCAGTACTTC
CASSSTGTSPEQYF
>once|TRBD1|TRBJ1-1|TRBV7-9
TGTGCCAGCAGCTCAATCCGGGACAGTTGGAACACTGAAGCTTTCTTT
CASSSIRDSWNTEAFF
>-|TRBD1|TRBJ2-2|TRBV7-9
TGTGCCAGCACCCTAGGGACAGTAGGAAACACCGGGGAGCTGTTTTTT
CASTLGTVGNTGELFF
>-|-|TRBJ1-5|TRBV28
TGTGCCACTTCCAATCAGCCCCAGCATTTT
CATSNQPQHF